The 20 T cell receptor beta chains below come from one sample, sequenced in a study of OX40 agonist ivuxolimab in advanced cancers. The method was immunoSEQ multiplex PCR; TCRdb's version includes in-frame clones alone and lacks a portion of them. The sample yields approximately 120,000 clones, around 90% seen once. The input for sequencing was CD4+ or CD8+ T cells sorted from blood, taken in a trial of the OX40 agonist ivuxolimab. The receptors derive from an adult with an advanced solid tumor such as melanoma, head and neck, liver or kidney cancer.

The rearrangement uses TRBV18 and TRBJ1-2, with TRBD1 matching 8 bases. The CDR3 consists of 15 residues. Losses at the gene ends were 3 bases for V and 5 bases for J; bases not matched to a gene: 8. From germline, CDR1 is KGHSH and CDR2 LQKENI. The chain's CDR3 is CASSPRTGLEYGYTF. The CDR3 DNA reads TGTGCCAGCTCACCGCGGACAGGGCTAGAGTATGGCTACACCTTC.

In DNA form, the CDR3 reads TGTGCCAGCAGCTCCTACCCGGAAGGCTCCTACGAGCAGTACTTC. It translates to CASSSYPEGSYEQYF. J is TRBJ2-7 and V is TRBV28; D gene uncertain. There are 15 residues in the CDR3. The V end was cut by 6 bases, the J end by 0 bases, with 15 bases between. Germline lookup yields CDR1 MDHEN and CDR2 SYDVKM.

The genes are TRBV19 and TRBJ2-1; D uncertain. Trimming cost V 5 bases and J 0 bases, with 14 bases left between them. The germline V gene encodes CDR1 LNHDA and CDR2 SQIVND (reference sequence). This CDR3 is 16 amino acids long. The DNA of the CDR3 is TGTGCCAGTAGTTTGGACGCCAGTCTCTCCTACAATGAGCAGTTCTTC. Its translation: CASSLDASLSYNEQFF.

J is TRBJ2-7 and V is TRBV4-3; 10 nucleotides match TRBD2. V trimming: 2 bases; J trimming: 6 bases; junction bases outside the gene matches: 4. The CDR3 has 14 amino acids. CDR1 is LGHNA, CDR2 YSLEER, per germline. CDR3 DNA: TGCGCCAGCAGCCAATCTAGCGGGAGATCCGAGCAGTACTTC. Residues: CASSQSSGRSEQYF.

In this sample, this clone turned up a few times. The chain combines TRBV7-9 with TRBJ1-2, with D maybe TRBD1 (6 bases). V was cut by 4 bases and J by 4 bases, with 13 bases left in between. The CDR3 totals 14 residues. Germline CDR1 is SEHNR and CDR2 is FQNEAQ (reference sequence). The CDR3: CASSSLQGSYGYTF. As DNA, the CDR3 is TGTGCCAGCAGCTCCTTACAGGGAAGCTATGGCTACACCTTC.

This chain uses TRBV6-1 with TRBJ2-7; the D gene is possibly TRBD1 (6 bases). Germline V lookup: CDR1 MNHNS, CDR2 SASEGT. The CDR3 spans 14 residues. The V and J ends lost 4 bases and 3 bases respectively, with 13 bases between them. In nucleotides, the CDR3 is TGTGCCAGCAGTGTAAGGGACATTCTCTACGAGCAGTACTTC. This gives the protein CASSVRDILYEQYF.

The chain joins TRBV2 to TRBJ2-1; 10 nucleotides match TRBD1. CDR3 length equals 14 residues. After removal of 6 bases from V and 4 bases from J, the junction contained 3 bases not matched to a gene. Germline V gene lookup returns CDR1 SNHLY and CDR2 FYNNEI. The CDR3 loop reads CASSSDRGYNEQFF. The CDR3 bases are TGTGCCAGCAGCTCGGACAGGGGGTACAATGAGCAGTTCTTC.

This clone was counted a single time. The chain couples TRBV5-1 to TRBJ1-5; TRBD1 agrees at 7 bases. The trim removed 2 bases at V and 5 bases at J, leaving 1 base unmatched. This CDR3 comprises 13 residues. Germline V gene lookup returns CDR1 SGHRS and CDR2 YFSETQ. CDR3 protein: CASSLQGYQPQHF. CDR3 coding DNA: TGCGCCAGCAGCTTACAGGGGTATCAGCCCCAGCATTTT.

The chain joins TRBV2 to TRBJ1-5; 7 bases fit TRBD1. CDR1 SNHLY and CDR2 FYNNEI come from the germline V gene. Germline trimming cut 7 bases from V and 7 bases from J; bases unmatched to any gene: 10. The CDR3 contains 14 residues. The CDR3 spells CASTIGTDSQPQHF. The CDR3 bases are TGTGCCAGCACCATCGGGACAGATTCGCAGCCCCAGCATTTT.

The V gene is TRBV5-1, the J gene TRBJ2-5, with 13 bases matching TRBD2. This CDR3 is built from 18 residues. Trimming at V came to 0 bases and at J to 1 base, leaving 6 bases not matched to a gene. The germline gives CDR1 SGHRS, CDR2 YFSETQ. CDR3 DNA sequence: TGCGCCAGCAGCTTGGTACTAGCGGGAGGGATGATCCAAGAGACCCAGTACTTC. It codes for CASSLVLAGGMIQETQYF.

This chain uses TRBV27 with TRBJ2-1, with no clear D. Trimming shortened V by 6 bases and J by 9 bases, and 6 bases separated the two germline ends. CDR3 length: 10 residues. Germline V gene lookup returns CDR1 MNHEY and CDR2 SMNVEV (reference sequence). The CDR3 here is CASRAAEQFF. In DNA, the CDR3 is TGTGCCAGCAGAGCCGCTGAGCAGTTCTTC.

J is TRBJ2-1 and V is TRBV11-2; TRBD1 aligns across 7 bases. Germline trimming cut 1 base from V and 5 bases from J; bases unmatched to any gene: 2. The CDR3 has 14 amino acids. CDR1 and CDR2 from the germline V gene are SGHAT and FQNNGV. Here the CDR3 DNA reads TGTGCCAGCAGCTTAGGGGACAGTAACAATGAGCAGTTCTTC. This sequence encodes CASSLGDSNNEQFF. The full variable domain, rest sourced from reference TRBV11-2 and TRBJ2-1, is EAGVAQSPRYKIIEKRQSVAFWCNPISGHATLYWYQQILGQGPKLLIQFQNNGVVDDSQLPKDRFSAERLKGVDSTLKIQPAKLEDSAVYLCASSLGDSNNEQFFGPGTRLTVL.

The chain has TRBV7-9 and TRBJ2-1; TRBD1 might be the D (5 bases). Germline values: CDR1 SEHNR, CDR2 FQNEAQ (reference sequence). Trimming took 3 bases from V and 9 from J, leaving 15 bases between them. This CDR3 spans 14 amino acids. The chain's CDR3 is CASSFFGRATEQFF. CDR3 in DNA: TGTGCCAGCAGCTTTTTCGGCAGGGCAACTGAGCAGTTCTTC.

The chain is built from TRBV28 and TRBJ2-2; D is perhaps TRBD1 or TRBD2 (5 bases each). Trimming removed 9 bases from V and 4 bases from J, with 15 bases in between. This CDR3 region has 14 residues. Germline lookup yields CDR1 MDHEN and CDR2 SYDVKM. CDR3 DNA: TGTGCCAGTTACCGGGACGGAGTCACCGGGGAGCTGTTTTTT. Its protein product is CASYRDGVTGELFF.

V is TRBV19 and J is TRBJ1-5; D ambiguous. The V gene lost 8 bases and the J gene lost 0 bases, with 17 bases spanning the gap. CDR3 size: 16 residues. Germline V gene data show CDR1 as LNHDA and CDR2 as SQIVND (reference sequence). For the CDR3, the DNA is TGTGCCAGTCGGGCCGGACGGCAAAATAGCAATCAGCCCCAGCATTTT. This codes for CASRAGRQNSNQPQHF.

V usage is TRBV5-6 and J usage is TRBJ2-5, with 9 bases fitting TRBD1. CDR3 length: 16 amino acids. Germline CDR1 SGHDT, CDR2 YYEEEE. Trimming cost V 2 bases and J 3 bases; bases outside gene matches: 8. The CDR3 nucleotides are TGTGCCAGCAGCTTAGGGACAGGGAGGATCGAAGAGACCCAGTACTTC. Its translation is CASSLGTGRIEETQYF.

The chain uses TRBV14 and TRBJ1-2; the D is unclear. V gave up 5 bases and J gave up 2 bases, with 9 bases separating them. This CDR3 has 13 amino acids. The V gene's germline CDR1 is SGHDN and CDR2 FVKESK. The CDR3 sequence: CASSKPPNYGYTF. The CDR3 bases are TGTGCCAGCAGCAAGCCGCCCAACTATGGCTACACCTTC.

The V gene is TRBV2, the J gene TRBJ2-1; 9 bases align to TRBD2. V was clipped by 2 bases and J by 6 bases; unmatched bases: 5. Germline V gene lookup returns CDR1 SNHLY and CDR2 FYNNEI. The CDR3 has 15 amino acids. The CDR3 reads CASSERPSGANEQFF. The DNA of the CDR3 is TGTGCCAGCAGTGAAAGGCCTAGCGGGGCCAATGAGCAGTTCTTC.

This chain uses TRBV20-1 with TRBJ2-3, with TRBD2 identical over 7 bases. CDR1 and CDR2 (germline): DFQATT, SNEGSKA (reference sequence). V lost 7 bases, J lost 6 bases, and 4 bases stayed unmatched. This CDR3 region has 11 residues. The CDR3 DNA reads TGCAGTGTCCCGCGGGGGGATACGCAGTATTTT. Protein: CSVPRGDTQYF.

The chain joins TRBV19 to TRBJ2-7; D unclear. The CDR3 consists of 14 residues. Trimming shortened V by 2 bases and J by 1 base, and 9 bases separated the two germline ends. CDR1 is LNHDA, CDR2 SQIVND, per germline (reference sequence). CDR3 protein: CASSIFDTSYEQYF. CDR3 DNA sequence: TGTGCCAGTAGTATATTCGACACGTCCTACGAGCAGTACTTC.